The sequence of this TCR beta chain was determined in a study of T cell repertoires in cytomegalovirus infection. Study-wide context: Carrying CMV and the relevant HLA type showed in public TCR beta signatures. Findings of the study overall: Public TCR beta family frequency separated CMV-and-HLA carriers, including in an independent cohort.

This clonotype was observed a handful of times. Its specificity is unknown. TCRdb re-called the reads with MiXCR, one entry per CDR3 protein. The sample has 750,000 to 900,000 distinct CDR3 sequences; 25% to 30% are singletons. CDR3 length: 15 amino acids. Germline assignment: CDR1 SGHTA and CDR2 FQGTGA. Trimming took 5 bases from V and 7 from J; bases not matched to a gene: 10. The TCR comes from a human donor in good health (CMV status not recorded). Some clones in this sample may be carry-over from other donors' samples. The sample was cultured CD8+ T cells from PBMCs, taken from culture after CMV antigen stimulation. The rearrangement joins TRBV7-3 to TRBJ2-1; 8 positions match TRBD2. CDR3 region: CASSPEGGGLNEQFF. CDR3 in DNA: TGTGCCAGCAGCCCTGAGGGCGGGGGGCTTAATGAGCAGTTCTTC. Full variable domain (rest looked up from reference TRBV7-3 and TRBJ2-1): GAGVSQTPSNKVTEKGKYVELRCDPISGHTALYWYRQSLGQGPEFLIYFQGTGAADDSGLPNDRFFAVRPEGSVSTLKIQRTERGDSAVYLCASSPEGGGLNEQFFGPGTRLTVL.